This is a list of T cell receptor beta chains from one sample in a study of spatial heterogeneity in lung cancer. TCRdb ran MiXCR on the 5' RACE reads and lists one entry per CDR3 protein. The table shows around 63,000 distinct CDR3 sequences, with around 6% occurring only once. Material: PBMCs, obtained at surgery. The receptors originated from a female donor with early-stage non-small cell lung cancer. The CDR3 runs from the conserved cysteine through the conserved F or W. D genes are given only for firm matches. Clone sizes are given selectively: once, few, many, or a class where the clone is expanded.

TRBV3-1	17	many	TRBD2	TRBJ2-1	TGTGCCAGCAGCCAAGATTTACTAGCGGGAGAAGTGGAGGAGCAGTTCTTC	CASSQDLLAGEVEEQFF
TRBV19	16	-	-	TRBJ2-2	TGTGCCAGTGGACCTTTAGGGGCTTCCAACACCGGGGAGCTGTTTTTT	CASGPLGASNTGELFF
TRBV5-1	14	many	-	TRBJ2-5	TGCGCCAGCAGCGCGAAGGTCGGAGGGGAGACCCAGTACTTC	CASSAKVGGETQYF
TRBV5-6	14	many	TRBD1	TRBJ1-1	TGTGCCAGCAGCTTGGCACAGGGGGTCACTGAAGCTTTCTTT	CASSLAQGVTEAFF
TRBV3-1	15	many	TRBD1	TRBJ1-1	TGTGCCAGCAGCCAAGATGCTGGACAGGGGCTTAAAGCTTTCTTT	CASSQDAGQGLKAFF
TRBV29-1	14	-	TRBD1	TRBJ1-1	TGCAGCGTTGCTCTAACAGGGGGAGGGACTGAAGCTTTCTTT	CSVALTGGGTEAFF
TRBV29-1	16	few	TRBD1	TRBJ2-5	TGCAGCGTTGAATTTTCGGGACAGGGACTTCAAGAGACCCAGTACTTC	CSVEFSGQGLQETQYF
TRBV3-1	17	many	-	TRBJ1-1	TGTGCCAGCAGCCAAGAACCGGCCAGCCGGGGGAACACTGAAGCTTTCTTT	CASSQEPASRGNTEAFF
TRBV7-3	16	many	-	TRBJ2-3	TGTGCCAGCAGCTTAGTTGTTGGCGGGAGCACAGATACGCAGTATTTT	CASSLVVGGSTDTQYF
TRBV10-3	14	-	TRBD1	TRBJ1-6	TGTGCCATCAGTGGGGGACAGTTTAATTCACCCCTCCACTTT	CAISGGQFNSPLHF
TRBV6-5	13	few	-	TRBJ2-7	TGTGCCAGCAGTCCCAGGGTCTCCTACGAGCAGTACTTC	CASSPRVSYEQYF
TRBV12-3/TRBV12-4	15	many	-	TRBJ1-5	TGTGCCAGCAGTTTAGCTCGGGACCGAACTCAGCCCCAGCATTTT	CASSLARDRTQPQHF
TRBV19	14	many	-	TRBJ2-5	TGTGCCAGTAGCCTGACAGGCGGAGAAGAGACCCAGTACTTC	CASSLTGGEETQYF
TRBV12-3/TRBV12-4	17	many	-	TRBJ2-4	TGTGCCAGCAGTTCACGGGGGACTCCCGGGGCCAAAAACATTCAGTACTTC	CASSSRGTPGAKNIQYF
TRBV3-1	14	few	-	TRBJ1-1	TGTGCCAGCAGCCAAGATACAGGGACCACTGAAGCTTTCTTT	CASSQDTGTTEAFF
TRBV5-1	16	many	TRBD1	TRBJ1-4	TGCGCCAGCAGCTCAACTCCGGGACAGGCTAATGAAAAACTGTTTTTT	CASSSTPGQANEKLFF
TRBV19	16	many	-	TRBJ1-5	TGTGCCAGTAGTATAGATTTAAAGGCAGGGCGTCAGCCCCAGCATTTT	CASSIDLKAGRQPQHF
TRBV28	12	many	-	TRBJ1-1	TGTGCCAGCAGTCTAATTGCCACTGAAGCTTTCTTT	CASSLIATEAFF
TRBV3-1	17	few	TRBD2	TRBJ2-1	TGTGCCAGCAGCCAAGATCTCGGCGGGGGGGCCTACAATGAGCAGTTCTTC	CASSQDLGGGAYNEQFF
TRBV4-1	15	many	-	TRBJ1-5	TGCGCCAGCAGCCAAGAGGGGGGAGGCAATCAGCCCCAGCATTTT	CASSQEGGGNQPQHF
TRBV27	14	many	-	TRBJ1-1	TGTGCCAGCAGTTTGGAGGGCGCTGTCACTGAAGCTTTCTTT	CASSLEGAVTEAFF
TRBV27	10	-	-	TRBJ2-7	TGCACCAGCAGTCCCGACGAGCAGTACTTC	CTSSPDEQYF
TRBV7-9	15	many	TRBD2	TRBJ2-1	TGTGCCAGCAGCTTAACTAGCGGGATCTACAATGAGCAGTTCTTC	CASSLTSGIYNEQFF
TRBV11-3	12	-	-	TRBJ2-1	TGTGCCAGCAGCTTAGATGCGCATGAGCAGTTCTTC	CASSLDAHEQFF
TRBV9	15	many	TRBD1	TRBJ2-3	TGTGCCAGCAGCGTAGTTTCAGGGGGCGCAGATACGCAGTATTTT	CASSVVSGGADTQYF
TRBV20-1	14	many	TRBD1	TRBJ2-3	TGCAGTGCCGCCCGGACAGGGGGCAGGGATACGCAGTATTTT	CSAARTGGRDTQYF
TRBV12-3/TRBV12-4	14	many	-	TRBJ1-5	TGTGCCAGCAGTTTAATGGGACCTTATCAGCCCCAGCATTTT	CASSLMGPYQPQHF
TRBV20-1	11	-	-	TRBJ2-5	TGCAGTGCTAGTATAGGGGAGACCCAGTACTTC	CSASIGETQYF
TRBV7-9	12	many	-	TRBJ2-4	TGTGCCAGCAGCTTAGACAGGGCAGTCCAGTACTTC	CASSLDRAVQYF
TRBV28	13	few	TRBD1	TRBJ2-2	TGTGCCAGCCGGAGACAGGGGTTCGGGGAGCTGTTTTTT	CASRRQGFGELFF
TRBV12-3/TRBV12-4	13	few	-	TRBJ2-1	TGTGCCAGCATTAAGGGGGGCTACAATGAGCAGTTCTTC	CASIKGGYNEQFF
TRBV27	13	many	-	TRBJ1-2	TGTGCCAGCAGCTACAGGGAGGGCTATGGCTACACCTTC	CASSYREGYGYTF
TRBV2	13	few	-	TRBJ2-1	TGTGCCAGCAGTGATGTTGGGGGGAATGAGCAGTTCTTC	CASSDVGGNEQFF
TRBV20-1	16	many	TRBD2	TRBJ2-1	TGCAGTGCTATAGCGCGGGAGGCCAGCTCCTACAATGAGCAGTTCTTC	CSAIAREASSYNEQFF
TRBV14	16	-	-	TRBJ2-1	TGTGCCAGCAGCCAGTCCCTCGGGGGGCGCGACAATGAGCAGTTCTTC	CASSQSLGGRDNEQFF
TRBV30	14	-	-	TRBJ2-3	TGTGCCTGGGAGAACAGTGCTAGCACAGATACGCAGTATTTT	CAWENSASTDTQYF
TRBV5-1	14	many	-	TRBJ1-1	TGCGCCAGCAGCTCCGAGGGCAGGGTCACTGAAGCTTTCTTT	CASSSEGRVTEAFF
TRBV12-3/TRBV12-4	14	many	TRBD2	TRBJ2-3	TGTGCCAGCACCGTGGGACTAGCCACAGATACGCAGTATTTT	CASTVGLATDTQYF
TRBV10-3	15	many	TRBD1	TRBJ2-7	TGTGCCATCAGAGAGAGGACAGGGGGTAAGTCGGAGCAGTACTTC	CAIRERTGGKSEQYF
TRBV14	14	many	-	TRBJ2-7	TGTGCCAGCAGCCCGGACGGGACCTTCTACGAGCAGTACTTC	CASSPDGTFYEQYF
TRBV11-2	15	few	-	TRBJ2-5	TGTGCCAGCAGCTTGACAGGAGTTTTACAAGAGACCCAGTACTTC	CASSLTGVLQETQYF
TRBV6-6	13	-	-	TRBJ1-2	TGTGCCAGCAGTCCCGGACGGGACTATGGCTACACCTTC	CASSPGRDYGYTF
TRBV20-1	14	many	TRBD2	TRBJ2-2	TGCAGTGCCCCGACTAGCGGGGCAACCGGGGAGCTGTTTTTT	CSAPTSGATGELFF
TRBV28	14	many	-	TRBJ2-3	TGTGCCAGCAGTTCACCCTCCTTTGGAGATACGCAGTATTTT	CASSSPSFGDTQYF
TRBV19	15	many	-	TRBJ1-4	TGTGCCAGTAGAGAAACGAGGGGAATTAATGAAAAACTGTTTTTT	CASRETRGINEKLFF
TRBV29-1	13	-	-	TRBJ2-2	TGCAGCGTTGTAGTCAGTAACACCGGGGAGCTGTTTTTT	CSVVVSNTGELFF
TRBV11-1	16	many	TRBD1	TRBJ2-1	TGTGCCAGCAGCCGTTCCGACAGGGACCTCTACAATGAGCAGTTCTTC	CASSRSDRDLYNEQFF
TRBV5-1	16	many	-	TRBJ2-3	TGCGCCAGCAGCCATCCACCAGGGACCCCCACAGATACGCAGTATTTT	CASSHPPGTPTDTQYF
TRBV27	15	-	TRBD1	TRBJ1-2	TGTGCCAGCAGTTTATCCCGAACAGGGGCCTATGGCTACACCTTC	CASSLSRTGAYGYTF
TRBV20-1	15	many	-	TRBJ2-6	TGCAGTGCAGCTACAGGGTTCCCTGGGGCCAACGTCCTGACTTTC	CSAATGFPGANVLTF